The 8 T cell receptor beta chains given below trace back to one sample, sequenced in a study of CXCR3-negative and CXCR3-positive naive CD8 T cells. Study findings and constraints: Hydrophobicity of TRB CDR3s was greater in CXCR3-positive naive cells than in CXCR3-negative naive cells.

The antigens of these receptors remain unknown. The study made its TRB cDNA libraries by 5' RACE, adding UMI labels. Reanalyzing the 5' RACE reads, TCRdb keeps one entry per CDR3 protein, without DNA. The record lists 140,000 to 150,000 distinct CDR3 sequences, of which the ten most abundant hold about 0.28%. The sample comprised naive CXCR3+ CD8+ T cells from blood. The subset here: CD45RO-CCR7+CD27+CD95- naive CD8+ T cells expressing CXCR3 (TNR3+). The receptors derive from a human donor in good health. Some clones in this sample may be carry-over from other donors' samples.

V gene TRBV25-1 combines with J gene TRBJ1-1. Germline V gene data show CDR1 as MGHDK and CDR2 as SYGVNS. The CDR3 length is 15 residues. CDR3 loop: CASSESPGSFSEAFF. The full variable domain, rest sourced from reference TRBV25-1 and TRBJ1-1, is EADIYQTPRYLVIGTGKKITLECSQTMGHDKMYWYQQDPGMELHLIHYSYGVNSTEKGDLSSESTVSRIRTEHFPLTLESARPSHTSQYLCASSESPGSFSEAFFGQGTRLTVV.

J is TRBJ2-5 and V is TRBV20-1; TCRdb lists TRBD1, though no DNA is available to test this call. Per germline, CDR1 DFQATT and CDR2 SNEGSKA (reference sequence). The CDR3 has 13 residues. CDR3 in amino acids: CSARDRGWETQYF.

V usage is TRBV6-5 and J usage is TRBJ2-4; TCRdb designates TRBD1, a call that cannot be tested without DNA. The CDR3 is 14 amino acids. Germline V gene sequence: CDR1 MNHEY, CDR2 SVGAGI. CDR3 amino acids: CARTSRDTPDIQYF.

The chain uses TRBV28 and TRBJ1-5. From germline, CDR1 is MDHEN and CDR2 SYDVKM. This CDR3 spans 13 amino acids. The CDR3 reads CASSFQGYQPQHF.

The rearrangement uses TRBV5-6 and TRBJ1-1; TCRdb lists TRBD1, though no DNA is available to test this call. CDR1 SGHDT and CDR2 YYEEEE come from the germline V gene. This CDR3 contains 14 residues. This chain's CDR3 is CASSGGTGNTEAFF.

This chain connects TRBV7-3 to TRBJ1-1. This CDR3 comprises 15 residues. CDR1 is SGHTA, CDR2 FQGTGA, per germline. Here the CDR3 reads CASSPGPEPNTEAFF.

This chain links TRBV28 with TRBJ2-3; there is no DNA to check the TCRdb D call of TRBD2. The CDR3 totals 17 residues. Germline-derived CDR1 and CDR2 are MDHEN and SYDVKM. The CDR3 reads CASTTPGIGRAIDTQYF.

The rearrangement joins TRBV5-4 to TRBJ2-7; with no DNA, the TCRdb D assignment of TRBD1 cannot be verified. The germline V gene has CDR1 SGHNT and CDR2 YYREEE (reference sequence). The CDR3 spans 11 residues. This CDR3 reads CASSLGDEQYF.